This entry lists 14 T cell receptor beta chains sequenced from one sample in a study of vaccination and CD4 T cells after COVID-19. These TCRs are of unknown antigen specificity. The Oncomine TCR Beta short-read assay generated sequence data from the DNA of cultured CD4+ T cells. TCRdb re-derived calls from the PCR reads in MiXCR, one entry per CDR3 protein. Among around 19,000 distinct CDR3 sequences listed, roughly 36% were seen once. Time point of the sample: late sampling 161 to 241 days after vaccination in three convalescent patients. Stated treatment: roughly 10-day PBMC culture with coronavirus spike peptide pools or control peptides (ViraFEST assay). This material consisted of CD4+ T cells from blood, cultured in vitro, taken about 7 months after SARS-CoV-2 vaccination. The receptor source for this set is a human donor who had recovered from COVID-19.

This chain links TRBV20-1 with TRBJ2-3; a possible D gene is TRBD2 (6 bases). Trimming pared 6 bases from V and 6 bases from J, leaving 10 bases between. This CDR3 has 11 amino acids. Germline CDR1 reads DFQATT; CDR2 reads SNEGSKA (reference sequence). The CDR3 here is CSARLVDTQYF. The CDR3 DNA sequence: TGCAGTGCAAGACTAGTTGATACGCAGTATTTT.

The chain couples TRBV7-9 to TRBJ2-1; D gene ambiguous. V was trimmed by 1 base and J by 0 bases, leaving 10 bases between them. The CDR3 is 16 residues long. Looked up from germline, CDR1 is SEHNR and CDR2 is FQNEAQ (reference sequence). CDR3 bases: TGTGCCAGCAGCTTAGAGGGTAGAGGCTCCTACAATGAGCAGTTCTTC. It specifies CASSLEGRGSYNEQFF.

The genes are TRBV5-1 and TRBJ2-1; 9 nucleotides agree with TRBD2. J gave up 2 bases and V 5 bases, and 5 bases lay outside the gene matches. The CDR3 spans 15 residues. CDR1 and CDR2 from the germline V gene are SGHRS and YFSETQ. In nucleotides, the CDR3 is TGCGCCAGCAGTGCCCTAGCGGGAACCTACAATGAGCAGTTCTTC. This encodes CASSALAGTYNEQFF. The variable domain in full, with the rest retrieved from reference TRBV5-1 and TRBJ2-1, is KAGVTQTPRYLIKTRGQQVTLSCSPISGHRSVSWYQQTPGQGLQFLFEYFSETQRNKGNFPGRFSGRQFSNSRSEMNVSTLELGDSALYLCASSALAGTYNEQFFGPGTRLTVL.

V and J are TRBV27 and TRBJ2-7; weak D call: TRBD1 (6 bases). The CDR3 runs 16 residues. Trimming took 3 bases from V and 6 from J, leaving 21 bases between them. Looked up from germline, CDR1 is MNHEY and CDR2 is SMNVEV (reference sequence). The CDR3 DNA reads TGTGCCAGCAGTTTCTCCAGGGGCAGGAGCCCTTTCGAGCAGTACTTC. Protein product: CASSFSRGRSPFEQYF.

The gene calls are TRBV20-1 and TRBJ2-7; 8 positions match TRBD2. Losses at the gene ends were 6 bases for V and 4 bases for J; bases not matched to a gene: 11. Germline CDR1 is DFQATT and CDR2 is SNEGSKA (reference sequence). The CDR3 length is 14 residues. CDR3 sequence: CSAWTPAGGYEQYF. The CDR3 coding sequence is TGCAGTGCGTGGACGCCGGCGGGAGGTTACGAGCAGTACTTC.

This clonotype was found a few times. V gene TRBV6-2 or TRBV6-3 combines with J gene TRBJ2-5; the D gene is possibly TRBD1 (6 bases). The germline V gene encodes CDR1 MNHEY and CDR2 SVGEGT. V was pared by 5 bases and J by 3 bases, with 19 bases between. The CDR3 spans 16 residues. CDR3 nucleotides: TGTGCCAGCAGTCCATGGGTCCAGGGGAACAAAGAGACCCAGTACTTC. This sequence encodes CASSPWVQGNKETQYF.

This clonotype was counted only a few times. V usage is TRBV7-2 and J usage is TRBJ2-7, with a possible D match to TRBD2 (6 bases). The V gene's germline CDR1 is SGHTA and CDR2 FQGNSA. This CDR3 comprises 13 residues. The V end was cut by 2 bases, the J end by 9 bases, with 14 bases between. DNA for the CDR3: TGTGCCAGCAGCTTACGCCGGGGGAACGGGCAGTACTTC. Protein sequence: CASSLRRGNGQYF.

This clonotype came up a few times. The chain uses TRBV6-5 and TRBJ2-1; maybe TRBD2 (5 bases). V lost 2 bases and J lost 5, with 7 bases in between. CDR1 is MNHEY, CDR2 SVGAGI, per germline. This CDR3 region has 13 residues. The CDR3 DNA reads TGTGCCAGCAGTTACCCCGGGGACAATGAGCAGTTCTTC. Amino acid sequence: CASSYPGDNEQFF.

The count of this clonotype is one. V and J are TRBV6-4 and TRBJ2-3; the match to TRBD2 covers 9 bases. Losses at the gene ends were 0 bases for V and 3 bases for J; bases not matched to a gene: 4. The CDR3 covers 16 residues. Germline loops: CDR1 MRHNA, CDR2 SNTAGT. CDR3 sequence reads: CASSDSGLALTDTQYF. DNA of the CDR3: TGTGCCAGCAGTGACTCGGGACTAGCCCTGACAGATACGCAGTATTTT.

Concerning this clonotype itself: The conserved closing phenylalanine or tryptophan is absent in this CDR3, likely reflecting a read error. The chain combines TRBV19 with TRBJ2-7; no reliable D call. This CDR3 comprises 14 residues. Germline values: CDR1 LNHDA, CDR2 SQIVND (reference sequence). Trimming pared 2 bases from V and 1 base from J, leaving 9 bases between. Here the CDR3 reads CASSISRMSYEQYS. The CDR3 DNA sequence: TGTGCCAGTAGTATAAGCAGAATGTCCTACGAGCAGTACTCC.

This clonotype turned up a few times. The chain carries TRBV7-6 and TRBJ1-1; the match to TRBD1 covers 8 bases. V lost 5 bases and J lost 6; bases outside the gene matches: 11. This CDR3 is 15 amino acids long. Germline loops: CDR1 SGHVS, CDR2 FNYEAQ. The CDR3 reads CASSPHSRGHPEAFF. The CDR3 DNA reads TGTGCCAGCAGCCCGCATAGCAGGGGGCATCCTGAAGCTTTCTTT.

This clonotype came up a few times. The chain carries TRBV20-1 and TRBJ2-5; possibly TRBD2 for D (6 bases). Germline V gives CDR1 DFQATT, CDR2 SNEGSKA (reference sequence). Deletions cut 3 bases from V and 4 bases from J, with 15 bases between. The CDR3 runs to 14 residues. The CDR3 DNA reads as TGCAGTGCTAGTCGTCTCCAAGCGGGAGAGACCCAGTACTTC. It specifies CSASRLQAGETQYF.

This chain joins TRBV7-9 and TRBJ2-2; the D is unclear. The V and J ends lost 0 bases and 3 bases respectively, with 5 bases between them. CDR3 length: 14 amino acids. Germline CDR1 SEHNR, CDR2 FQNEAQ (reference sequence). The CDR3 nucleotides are TGTGCCAGCAGCTTAGCCCGCGACACCGGGGAGCTGTTTTTT. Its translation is CASSLARDTGELFF. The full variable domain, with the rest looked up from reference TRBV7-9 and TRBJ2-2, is DTGVSQNPRHKITKRGQNVTFRCDPISEHNRLYWYRQTLGQGPEFLTYFQNEAQLEKSRLLSDRFSAERPKGSFSTLEIQRTEQGDSAMYLCASSLARDTGELFFGEGSRLTVL.

The CDR3 DNA reads TGTGCCAGCAGCCCAGGGACTAGCGGGAGAATACGAGCTGAGCAGTTCTTC. This encodes CASSPGTSGRIRAEQFF. The chain employs TRBV7-3 and TRBJ2-1; 14 bases are a match to TRBD2. CDR3 length: 17 residues. V shed 5 bases, J shed 9 bases, and the junction held 12 bases outside the gene matches. Germline CDR1 and CDR2: SGHTA and FQGTGA.